This T cell receptor beta chain was recorded in a study of blood T cell repertoires in COVID-19. Across the whole study: T cells, B-cell-depleted T cells, or PBMCs provided the cDNA or gDNA that served as material.

As processed by the authors: It was from reference gene primer amplification that nucleated cell counts were estimated. Profiling relied on immunoSEQ multiplex PCR, and the TCRdb table lists in-frame clones only, not all of them. From that table come the V and J calls and clone size; the DNA was used to work out D and trimming. The sample holds about 20,000 clones; 80% to 90% are singletons and the top ten take 25% to 30%. Trimming cost V 8 bases and J 7 bases; bases outside gene matches: 5. Germline loops: CDR1 MNHEY, CDR2 SVGAGI. The CDR3 consists of 13 residues. The chain couples TRBV6-5 to TRBJ2-1, with 10 positions matching TRBD1. Specimen: peripheral blood. The sequence was collected from a human donor with active COVID-19. The donor label of this sample is uncertain. The CDR3 loop is CASVPGQGNEQFF. The CDR3 DNA is TGTGCCAGCGTACCGGGACAGGGGAATGAGCAGTTCTTC.